This paragraph reports one TCR beta chain. Its specificity is not known. The data were taken from a study of shared clonotypes between healthy human individuals. Study-wide findings and caveats: In this cohort, only blood was sampled, and tissue repertoires likely differ.

The CDR3 has 16 residues. The trim removed 3 bases at V and 9 bases at J, leaving 14 bases unmatched. The germline V gene encodes CDR1 SEHNR and CDR2 FQNEAQ (reference sequence). Data came from immunoSEQ multiplex PCR; TCRdb stores just in-frame clones and leaves some out. Of about 980,000 clones in the sample, less than 85% were seen once. This clonotype was obtained from a man younger than 35 in good health. The chain links TRBV7-9 to TRBJ2-3, with 8 bases matching TRBD1. Sequencing was performed on memory CD4+ T cells sorted from blood. Subset defined: CD45RA-negative fraction. As DNA, the CDR3 is TGTGCCAGCAGCTTTTTCGGACAGGGCGAAAGTCAGACGCAGTATTTT. Translating it yields CASSFFGQGESQTQYF.